The TCR beta chain under discussion was sequenced for a study of blood T cells in healthy people across ages. It was with a sample-barcoded 5' primer and a J-beta primer mix that a second PCR of about 6 to 12 cycles was run. TCRdb re-called the 5' RACE reads through MiXCR, storing one row per CDR3 protein. Of about 1.4 million distinct CDR3 sequences in the sample, approximately 59% were seen once. This CDR3 region has 13 residues. Germline V gene data show CDR1 as MNHEY and CDR2 as SMNVEV (reference sequence). This TCR was recovered from a man aged 18 to 29 in good health. The specimen sequenced was blood. The chain uses TRBV27 and TRBJ2-4; D call uncertain. Judging by the DNA end, TRBJ2-7 fits better; the J call may be wrong. The CDR3 DNA follows: TGTGCCAGCAGTCATCCTCGGCTGGTCGAGCAGTACTTC. It codes for CASSHPRLVEQYF.